The 25 T cell receptor beta chains below all came from one sample that was sequenced in a study of breast tumors, draining lymph nodes, adjacent tissues. TCRdb called the multiplex PCR reads again in MiXCR, with one record for every CDR3 protein. The data show 60,000 to 75,000 distinct CDR3 sequences, around 60% seen once. Input material: breast tumor tissue. These receptors all stem from a female donor with breast cancer. Some clones in this sample may be carry-over from other donors' samples.

This clonotype came up a few times. A much larger clonotype is one base distant, so this may be a read error. The V and J genes are TRBV6-4 and TRBJ2-1, with D unresolved. Between the trimmed V and J ends, which lost 5 bases and 10 bases, there was a span of 12 bases. This CDR3 has 12 residues. The germline gives CDR1 MRHNA, CDR2 SNTAGT. CDR3 in amino acids: CASSHYSGEQFF. The CDR3 DNA is TGTGCCAGCAGTCACTATAGTGGGGAGCAGTTCTTC.

This clonotype was counted at least ten times. With a much larger clone just one base away, this may be a read error. Lacking the conserved final phenylalanine or tryptophan, this CDR3 likely reflects a read error. The CDR3 bases are TGTGCCAGCAGCGCCGGGGGGACCCGAGAGACCCAGTACCTC. This sequence encodes CASSAGGTRETQYL. The chain uses TRBV7-8 and TRBJ2-5, with 7 positions matching TRBD2. Germline assignment: CDR1 SGHVS and CDR2 FQNEAQ. This CDR3 is 14 amino acids long. V shed 5 bases and J 4 bases; nucleotides not matched to a gene: 7.

Concerning this clonotype itself: No conserved phenylalanine or tryptophan ends this CDR3, so it is likely a read error. J is TRBJ2-7 and V is TRBV6-5, with D perhaps matching TRBD1 (6 bases). V lost 7 bases and J 0 bases, leaving 13 bases between the germline ends. Germline V CDR1 and CDR2: MNHEY, SVGAGI. The CDR3 loop spans 14 amino acids. Here the CDR3 reads CASKHRADSYEQYL. The CDR3 DNA reads TGTGCCAGCAAGCACAGGGCCGACTCCTACGAGCAGTACCTC.

This clonotype was found many times. The chain carries TRBV6-6 and TRBJ2-3; possibly TRBD1 for D (6 bases). The CDR3 is 13 residues long. The germline V gene encodes CDR1 MNHNY and CDR2 SVGAGI (reference sequence). Trimming removed 5 bases from V and 7 bases from J, with 13 bases in between. This chain's CDR3 is CASSQDSINTQYF. The CDR3 nucleotides are TGTGCCAGCAGTCAGGACAGTATAAATACGCAGTATTTT.

The gene calls are TRBV29-1 and TRBJ2-5; a possible D gene is TRBD1 (6 bases). The germline V gene encodes CDR1 SQVTM and CDR2 ANQGSEA. CDR3 size: 12 residues. Trimming removed 4 bases at V and 5 bases at J, with 11 bases between. The CDR3, as DNA: TGCAGCGTTGCACAGGGATCCGAGACCCAGTACTTC. This gives the protein CSVAQGSETQYF.

The V call is TRBV5-4, the J call TRBJ1-6; 7 bases are shared with TRBD1. The CDR3 runs to 16 residues. Germline-derived CDR1 and CDR2 are SGHNT and YYREEE (reference sequence). The ends lost 2 bases at V and 9 bases at J; junction bases unmatched: 11. DNA of the CDR3: TGTGCCAGCAGCTTTGGAATACAAGGGACAGCTTCACCCCTCCACTTT. Translated: CASSFGIQGTASPLHF.

The sample holds many counts of this clonotype. Since no conserved phenylalanine or tryptophan closes the CDR3, a read error is the likely cause. V and J are TRBV20-1 and TRBJ2-7; the D gene is possibly TRBD2 (6 bases). Germline V gives CDR1 DFQATT, CDR2 SNEGSKA (reference sequence). V lost 3 bases, J lost 3 bases, and 9 bases lay in between. The CDR3 is 12 residues long. This CDR3 is CSASSGGYEQYL. The CDR3 DNA reads as TGCAGTGCTAGTAGCGGAGGCTACGAGCAGTACCTC.

The V call is TRBV29-1, the J call TRBJ2-7; D is undetermined. CDR1 SQVTM and CDR2 ANQGSEA come from the germline V gene. V shed 4 bases and J shed 0 bases, with 10 bases lying between them. This CDR3 is built from 13 residues. CDR3 residues: CSVGDRSSYEQYF. In DNA form, the CDR3 reads TGCAGCGTTGGTGACCGGAGCTCCTACGAGCAGTACTTC.

This clonotype was picked up one time. J is TRBJ2-2 and V is TRBV7-2; D not resolved. V lost 3 bases and J lost 7, with 9 bases in between. The length of the CDR3 is 13 residues. The germline CDR1 and CDR2 sequences are SGHTA and FQGNSA. CDR3 nucleotides: TGTGCCAGCAGCTTGGACCCTGACGGGGAGCTGTTTTTT. This sequence encodes CASSLDPDGELFF.

This clonotype came up many times. This rearrangement joins TRBV6-5 to TRBJ2-7; 8 bases are a match to TRBD1. V shed 6 bases and J 0 bases; nucleotides not matched to a gene: 4. Germline CDR1 and CDR2: MNHEY and SVGAGI. This CDR3 has 14 residues. The CDR3 DNA reads TGTGCCAGCAGCCGACAGGGGACCTCCTACGAGCAGTACTTC. Translation gives CASSRQGTSYEQYF.

This chain joins TRBV20-1 and TRBJ2-7; 7 nucleotides align to TRBD2. This CDR3 has 19 residues. After removal of 1 base from V and 0 bases from J, the junction contained 18 bases not matched to a gene. Germline assignment: CDR1 DFQATT and CDR2 SNEGSKA (reference sequence). The CDR3 DNA sequence: TGCAGTGCTAGAGGAGAGGGAGGGCGCACGAACTCCGCCTCCTACGAGCAGTACTTC. Its protein is CSARGEGGRTNSASYEQYF.

The rearrangement joins TRBV15 to TRBJ1-4; D unresolved. Germline V lookup: CDR1 LNHNV, CDR2 YYDKDF (reference sequence). The CDR3 is 14 amino acids. Trimming pared 1 base from V and 8 bases from J, leaving 11 bases between. This chain's CDR3 is CATSRVSPGEKLFF. The CDR3 DNA follows: TGTGCCACCAGCAGAGTGAGTCCAGGCGAAAAACTGTTTTTT.

The chain combines TRBV11-2 with TRBJ2-2, with no clear D. The V gene's germline CDR1 is SGHAT and CDR2 FQNNGV. Between the trimmed V and J ends, which lost 0 bases and 1 base, there was a span of 6 bases. The CDR3 runs 15 residues. The CDR3 protein is CASSLDGVNTGELFF. CDR3 sequence (DNA): TGTGCCAGCAGCTTAGATGGAGTGAACACCGGGGAGCTGTTTTTT.

The gene calls are TRBV6-6 and TRBJ2-7; TRBD1 is a possible D gene (6 bases). V was cut by 5 bases and J by 3 bases, with 11 bases left in between. Germline-derived CDR1 and CDR2 are MNHNY and SVGAGI (reference sequence). The CDR3 is 13 residues long. CDR3 sequence: CASSTSDSYEQYF. The CDR3 region has the DNA TGTGCCAGCAGTACATCGGACAGCTACGAGCAGTACTTC.

This clonotype was counted at least ten times. Possible read error: a much larger clone is one base away. The chain has TRBV20-1 and TRBJ1-2; no clear D. The CDR3 loop spans 13 amino acids. Germline assignment: CDR1 DFQATT and CDR2 SNEGSKA (reference sequence). V was shortened by 5 bases and J by 10 bases, with 20 bases between the two germline ends. CDR3 region: CSAHHVQRDAYTF. The DNA for the CDR3 is TGCAGTGCTCACCACGTTCAGCGGGATGCCTACACCTTC.

As regards this clonotype: Lacking the conserved final phenylalanine or tryptophan, this CDR3 likely reflects a read error. The V gene is TRBV20-1, the J gene TRBJ2-1, with D perhaps matching TRBD1 (5 bases). V lost 3 bases to trimming and J lost 4 bases, with 16 bases between them. The CDR3 contains 15 residues. CDR1 is DFQATT and CDR2 is SNEGSKA in the germline V gene (reference sequence). This chain's CDR3 is CSARADRLVYNEQFL. CDR3 bases: TGCAGTGCTAGGGCCGACAGACTGGTGTACAATGAGCAGTTCCTC.

This clonotype was counted a single time. The rearrangement uses TRBV20-1 and TRBJ1-5; D may be TRBD1 (5 bases). This CDR3 comprises 17 residues. Germline-derived CDR1 and CDR2 are DFQATT and SNEGSKA (reference sequence). Trimming took 3 bases from V and 7 from J, leaving 25 bases between them. The DNA for the CDR3 is TGCAGTGCTAGTGGGGGGACGGCCTCCGCCCCCCTACAGCCCCAGCATTTT. It translates to CSASGGTASAPLQPQHF.

Points on this clonotype: A single base separates this from a much larger clone, so it may be a read error. It is unclear where the CDR3 begins or ends on the DNA, so no DNA is shown, and the CDR3 is as TCRdb lists it. The rearrangement uses TRBV7-2 and TRBJ1-4; the DNA was not used to check the table's D call, TRBD1. The CDR3 is 20 residues long, ends included. CDR1 and CDR2 from the germline V gene are SGHTA and FQGNSA. The CDR3 sequence: CDSSFYICSARLWDGEKLFF.

The count of this clonotype is one. The chain is built from TRBV7-2 and TRBJ2-1; TRBD1 agrees at 8 bases. The V gene's germline CDR1 is SGHTA and CDR2 FQGNSA. Losses at the gene ends were 8 bases for V and 6 bases for J; bases not matched to a gene: 3. The CDR3 totals 12 residues. As DNA, the CDR3 is TGTGCCAGCTCGGACAGGGCCAATGAGCAGTTCTTC. Its protein product is CASSDRANEQFF.

This clonotype has a count of ten or more. The chain carries TRBV2 and TRBJ2-5; perhaps TRBD1 as D (6 bases). CDR1 and CDR2 from the germline V gene are SNHLY and FYNNEI. Trimming removed 6 bases at V and 2 bases at J, with 16 bases between. The CDR3 runs to 15 residues. CDR3 residues: CASRQNRAGQETQYF. CDR3 bases: TGTGCCAGCAGACAAAACAGGGCAGGACAAGAGACCCAGTACTTC. Full variable domain (missing parts from reference TRBV2 and TRBJ2-5): EPEVTQTPSHQVTQMGQEVILRCVPISNHLYFYWYRQILGQKVEFLVSFYNNEISEKSEIFDDQFSVERPDGSNFTLKIRSTKLEDSAMYFCASRQNRAGQETQYFGPGTRLLVL.

The chain carries TRBV2 and TRBJ1-6; D possibly corresponds to TRBD1 (5 bases). Trimming cost V 2 bases and J 10 bases, with 9 bases left between them. This CDR3 has 13 residues. Per germline, CDR1 SNHLY and CDR2 FYNNEI. The DNA of the CDR3 is TGTGCCAGCAGTGAACAGGGTGGGTCACCCCTCCACTTT. This encodes CASSEQGGSPLHF.

The CDR3, as DNA: TGTGCCAGCAGTGCGGGGCTAGCGGGGGGGCCTGGCACAGATACGCAGTATTTT. Encoded protein: CASSAGLAGGPGTDTQYF. This chain links TRBV7-9 with TRBJ2-3; TRBD2 matches at 12 bases. Trimming cost V 6 bases and J 1 base; bases outside gene matches: 11. CDR3 size: 18 residues. The germline gives CDR1 SEHNR, CDR2 FQNEAQ (reference sequence).

The rearrangement uses TRBV20-1 and TRBJ1-6; TRBD1 matches 7 bases. Looked up from germline, CDR1 is DFQATT and CDR2 is SNEGSKA (reference sequence). The V segment lost 1 base and the J segment 7 bases; nucleotides outside the gene matches: 7. The CDR3 runs to 15 residues. As DNA, the CDR3 is TGCAGTGCTAGAGCCTCGGGACAGACAAATTCACCCCTCCACTTT. Translation: CSARASGQTNSPLHF.

The chain links TRBV11-3 to TRBJ1-6; perhaps TRBD1 as D (6 bases). Germline CDR1 reads SGHNT; CDR2 reads YENEEA. The CDR3 runs 13 residues. V lost 3 bases, J lost 9 bases, and 9 bases lay in between. In DNA, the CDR3 is TGTGCCAGCAGCTTTACAGGGACTTCACCCCTCCACTTT. Residues: CASSFTGTSPLHF. The entire variable domain, with the rest obtained from reference TRBV11-3 and TRBJ1-6, is as follows: EAGVVQSPRYKIIEKKQPVAFWCNPISGHNTLYWYLQNLGQGPELLIRYENEEAVDDSQLPKDRFSAERLKGVDSTLKIQPAELGDSAVYLCASSFTGTSPLHFGNGTRLTVT.

The chain has TRBV12-3 or TRBV12-4 and TRBJ1-5; unclear D gene. Trimming pared 1 base from V and 3 bases from J, leaving 7 bases between. CDR3 length: 14 amino acids. The CDR3 DNA reads TGTGCCAGCAGTTTAGGGCAGATCAATCAGCCCCAGCATTTT. Translation gives CASSLGQINQPQHF.